This TCR beta chain is drawn from a study of blood T cells in healthy people across ages. This clonotype occurred a few times. With a J-beta primer mix and a sample-barcoded 5' primer, a second PCR ran about 7 to 11 cycles. A single record per CDR3 protein comes from TCRdb applying MiXCR to the 5' RACE reads. The sample gives around 800,000 distinct CDR3 sequences, about a quarter of which show up once; roughly 3.1% is in the top ten. These records were also assigned to another study, of T cells of mothers and their children. This second report adds: Sample barcodes and 2-4 random nucleotides were added by the M1S primer of the second PCR. Among related mother-child pairs, overlap was slightly higher than in unrelated pairs, though not significantly.

The receptor's source is a boy aged 10-17 years in good health. Sequencing was performed on blood.

The CDR3 region is CASSEEVGEVLTVEAFF. The DNA of the CDR3 is TGTGCCAGCAGTGAAGAGGTGGGGGAGGTTCTGACGGTTGAAGCTTTCTTT. The chain links TRBV2 to TRBJ1-1; D is perhaps TRBD1 (5 bases). The CDR3 consists of 17 residues. Deletions cut 1 base from V and 7 bases from J, with 22 bases between. Germline CDR1 and CDR2: SNHLY and FYNNEI. The variable domain in full, with the rest retrieved from reference TRBV2 and TRBJ1-1, is EPEVTQTPSHQVTQMGQEVILRCVPISNHLYFYWYRQILGQKVEFLVSFYNNEISEKSEIFDDQFSVERPDGSNFTLKIRSTKLEDSAMYFCASSEEVGEVLTVEAFFGQGTRLTVV.